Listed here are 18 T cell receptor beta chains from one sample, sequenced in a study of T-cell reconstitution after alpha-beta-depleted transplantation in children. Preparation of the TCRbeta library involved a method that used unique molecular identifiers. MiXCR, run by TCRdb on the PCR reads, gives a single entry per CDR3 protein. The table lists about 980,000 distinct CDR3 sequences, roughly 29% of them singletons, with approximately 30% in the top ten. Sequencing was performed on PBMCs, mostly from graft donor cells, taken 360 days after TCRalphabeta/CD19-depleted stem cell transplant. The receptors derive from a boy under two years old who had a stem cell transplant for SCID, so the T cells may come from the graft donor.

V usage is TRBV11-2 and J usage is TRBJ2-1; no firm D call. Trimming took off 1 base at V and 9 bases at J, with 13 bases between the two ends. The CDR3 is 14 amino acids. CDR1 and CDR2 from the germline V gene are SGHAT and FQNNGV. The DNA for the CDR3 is TGTGCCAGCAGCTTAGCCCCGGGCCTTACTGAGCAGTTCTTC. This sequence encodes CASSLAPGLTEQFF.

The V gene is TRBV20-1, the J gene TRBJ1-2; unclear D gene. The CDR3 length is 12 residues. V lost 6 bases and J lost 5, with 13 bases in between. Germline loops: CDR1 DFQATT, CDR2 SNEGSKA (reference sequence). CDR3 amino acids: CSAIPSPYGYTF. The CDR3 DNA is TGCAGTGCCATACCCTCCCCGTATGGCTACACCTTC.

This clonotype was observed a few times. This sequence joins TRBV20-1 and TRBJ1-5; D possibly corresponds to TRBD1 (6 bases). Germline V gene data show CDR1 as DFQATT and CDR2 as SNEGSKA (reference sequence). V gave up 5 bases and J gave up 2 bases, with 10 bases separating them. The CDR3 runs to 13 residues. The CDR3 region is CSAGGRGNQPQHF. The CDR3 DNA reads TGCAGTGCTGGGGGCCGGGGCAATCAGCCCCAGCATTTT.

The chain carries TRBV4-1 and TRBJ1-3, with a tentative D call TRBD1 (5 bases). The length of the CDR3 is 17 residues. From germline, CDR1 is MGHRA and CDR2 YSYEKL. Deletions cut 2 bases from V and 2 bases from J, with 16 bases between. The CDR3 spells CASSQRLVIGAGNTIYF. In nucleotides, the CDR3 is TGCGCCAGCAGCCAACGGTTGGTGATAGGGGCTGGAAACACCATATATTTT.

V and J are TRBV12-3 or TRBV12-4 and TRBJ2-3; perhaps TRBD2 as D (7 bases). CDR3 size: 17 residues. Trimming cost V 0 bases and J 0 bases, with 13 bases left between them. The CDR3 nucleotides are TGTGCCAGCAGTTTAGCGGGGGGGCCAGCGAGCACAGATACGCAGTATTTT. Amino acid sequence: CASSLAGGPASTDTQYF.

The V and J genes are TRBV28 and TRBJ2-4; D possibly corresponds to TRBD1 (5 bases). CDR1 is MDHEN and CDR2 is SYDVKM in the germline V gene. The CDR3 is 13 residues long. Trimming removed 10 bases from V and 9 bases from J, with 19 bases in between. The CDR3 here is CATSPGPPGIQYF. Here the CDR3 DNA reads TGTGCCACCTCCCCAGGGCCGCCGGGCATTCAGTACTTC.

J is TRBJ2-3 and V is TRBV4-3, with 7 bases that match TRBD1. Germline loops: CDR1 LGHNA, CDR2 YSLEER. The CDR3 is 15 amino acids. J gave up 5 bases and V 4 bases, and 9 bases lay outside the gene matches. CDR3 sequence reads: CASSRRGQEKDTQYF. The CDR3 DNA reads TGCGCCAGCAGCCGAAGGGGGCAGGAAAAAGATACGCAGTATTTT.

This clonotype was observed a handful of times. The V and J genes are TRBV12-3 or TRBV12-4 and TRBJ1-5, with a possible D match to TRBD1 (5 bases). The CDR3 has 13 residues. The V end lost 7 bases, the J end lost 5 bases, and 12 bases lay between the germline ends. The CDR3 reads CASKGTPDQPQHF. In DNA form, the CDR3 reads TGTGCCAGCAAGGGGACCCCTGATCAGCCCCAGCATTTT.

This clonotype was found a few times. The CDR3 bases are TGTGCCAGCAGCTTAGTTGTGGGGTATGCTGAAGCTTTCTTT. It specifies CASSLVVGYAEAFF. The genes are TRBV7-9 and TRBJ1-1; D uncertain. CDR1 is SEHNR and CDR2 is FQNEAQ in the germline V gene (reference sequence). The CDR3 runs to 14 residues. V lost 1 base, J lost 6 bases, and 12 bases lay in between.

CDR3 sequence (DNA): TGCGCCAGCAGCCAAGATCATTCGAACACTGAAGCTTTCTTT. Translation gives CASSQDHSNTEAFF. The V gene is TRBV4-3, the J gene TRBJ1-1; no clear D gene. CDR3 length: 14 residues. The germline CDR1 and CDR2 sequences are LGHNA and YSLEER. V was clipped by 0 bases and J by 1 base, with 6 bases between them.

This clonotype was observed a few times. The CDR3 nucleotides are TGTGCCAGCAGCTTAGAGGCCTACTACAATGAGCAGTTCTTC. It codes for CASSLEAYYNEQFF. This chain joins TRBV7-6 and TRBJ2-1, with no clear D. The CDR3 is 14 residues long. The V end was cut by 1 base, the J end by 3 bases, with 7 bases between. Germline V gives CDR1 SGHVS, CDR2 FNYEAQ.

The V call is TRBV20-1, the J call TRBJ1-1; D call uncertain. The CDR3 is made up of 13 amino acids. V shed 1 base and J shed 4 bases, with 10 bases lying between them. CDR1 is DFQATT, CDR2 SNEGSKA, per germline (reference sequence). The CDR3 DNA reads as TGCAGTGCTAGAGCCCCGGGAGCCACTGAAGCTTTCTTT. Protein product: CSARAPGATEAFF.

CDR3 coding DNA: TGTGCCAGCGGGAAGGCGACAGTGAGCTCCTACGAGCAGTACTTC. Protein sequence: CASGKATVSSYEQYF. The chain combines TRBV6-1 with TRBJ2-7; tentative D call: TRBD1 (5 bases). The CDR3 covers 15 residues. Germline-derived CDR1 and CDR2 are MNHNS and SASEGT. V gave up 8 bases and J gave up 0 bases, with 17 bases separating them.

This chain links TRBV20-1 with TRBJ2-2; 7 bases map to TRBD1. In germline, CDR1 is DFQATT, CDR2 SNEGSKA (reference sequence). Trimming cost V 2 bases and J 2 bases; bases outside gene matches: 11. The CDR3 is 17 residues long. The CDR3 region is CSARLQGPISNTGELFF. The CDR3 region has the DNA TGCAGTGCTAGACTACAGGGGCCCATCTCTAACACCGGGGAGCTGTTTTTT.

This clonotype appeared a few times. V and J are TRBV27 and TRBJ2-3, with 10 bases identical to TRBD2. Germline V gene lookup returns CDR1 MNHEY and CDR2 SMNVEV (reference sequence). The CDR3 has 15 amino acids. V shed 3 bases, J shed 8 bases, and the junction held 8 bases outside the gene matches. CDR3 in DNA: TGTGCCAGCAGTTTCACTAGCGGGATTTGGGGTACGCAGTATTTT. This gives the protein CASSFTSGIWGTQYF.

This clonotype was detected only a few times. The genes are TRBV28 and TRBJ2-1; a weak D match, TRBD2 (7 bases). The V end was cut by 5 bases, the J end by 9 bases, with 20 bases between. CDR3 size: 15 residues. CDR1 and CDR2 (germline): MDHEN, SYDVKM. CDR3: CASSPGGGPASEQFF. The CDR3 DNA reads TGTGCCAGCAGTCCTGGGGGGGGGCCGGCAAGTGAGCAGTTCTTC.

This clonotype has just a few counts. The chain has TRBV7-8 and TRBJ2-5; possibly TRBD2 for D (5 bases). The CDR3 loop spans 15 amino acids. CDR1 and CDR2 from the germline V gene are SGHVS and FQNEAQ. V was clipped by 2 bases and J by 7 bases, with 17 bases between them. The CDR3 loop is CASSLPLTTFGTQYF. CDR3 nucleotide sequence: TGTGCCAGCAGCTTACCACTGACTACGTTTGGGACCCAGTACTTC.

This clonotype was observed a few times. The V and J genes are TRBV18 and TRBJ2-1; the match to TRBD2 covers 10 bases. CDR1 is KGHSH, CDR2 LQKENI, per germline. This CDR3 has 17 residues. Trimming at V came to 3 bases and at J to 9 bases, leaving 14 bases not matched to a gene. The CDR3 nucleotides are TGTGCCAGCTCACCCTACTACCCAGCGGGGGGGCGGGCTGAGCAGTTCTTC. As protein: CASSPYYPAGGRAEQFF.